The T cell receptor (beta chain) described here comes from a study of type 1 regulatory T cells. TCRdb passed the reads through MiXCR, listing each CDR3 protein once. The table has more than 50,000 distinct CDR3 sequences, 62% seen once. A note on this clonotype: What it binds is unknown.

The V end was cut by 5 bases, the J end by 6 bases, with 8 bases between. This CDR3 comprises 11 residues. In germline, CDR1 is SQVTM, CDR2 ANQGSEA. The chain links TRBV29-1 to TRBJ2-1; D not resolved. The receptor comes from a human donor in good health. Sequenced material: cultured non-Tr1 T cells, either the whole culture or a sorted T cell fraction (not recorded which). CDR3 sequence (DNA): TGCAGCGTTTCTGGGTCCAATGAGCAGTTCTTC. This gives the protein CSVSGSNEQFF.